This TCR beta chain stems from a study of blood T cell repertoires in COVID-19 (dated by TCRdb to about 2020). For context, the study as a whole: Collaborator samples came from the United States, Italy and Spain and covered acute and convalescent phases of COVID-19. The prospective study material was composed of cDNA or gDNA derived from T cells, B-cell-depleted T cells, or PBMCs. Subjects who had been exposed to COVID-19, were actively infected with it, or had recovered from it provided the deeply sampled blood TCRbeta repertoires that made up the dataset. A freely available public database, intended as a resource for researchers studying the immune response to SARS-CoV-2, is where the repertoires were released. Samples came from the ongoing ImmuneRACE study (first 160 participants) plus 1,254 subjects from 6 global collaborators. Sample metadata almost always included a de-identified subject ID, COVID-19 status, age in years and sex. Where available, HLA class I and class II types were taken from metadata supplied by the sample provider and were not determined by assay-based typing. What the authors observed across the whole study: How much clinical and demographic metadata was included differed by source and by participant, and the metadata was provided uncurated.

The germline V gene (reference sequence) supplies CDR1 LNHDA and CDR2 SQIVND. For this chain, trimming is 7 bases at the V end and 0 bases at the J end, and the number of junction bases without a gene match is 14. Measured from the cysteine to the phenylalanine, the CDR3 is 18 residues long. Just CDR3 DNA is preserved here, 54 bases in frame from base 1. Collaborating institutions collected whole blood in K2EDTA tubes following their own protocols. For TCRbeta analysis, collaborator samples were shipped as frozen whole blood, as isolated PBMCs, or as DNA extracted from either sample type. TCRbeta CDR3 regions were amplified from genomic DNA using the immunoSEQ Assay, a bias-controlled multiplex PCR. The source study handled its data this way. Within the assay, amplification of reference gene primers was used to estimate how many nucleated cells each sample contained. To quantify the absolute abundance of each unique TCRbeta CDR3 rearrangement, sequence reads were collapsed and filtered. For each sample, productive Simpson clonality was calculated by taking the square root of Simpson's diversity index across productive rearrangements. TCRdb carries this immuneACCESS record with in-frame sequences only. Its versions omit some clonotypes, under half of them owing to an unresolved V gene in the studies checked, with the rest unexplained. For V, J and clone size, that table is used; D and trimming come from the DNA. Present in this sample are under 200,000 clones, about 86% of which were seen just once. About 7% of the sample rests with the top ten.

In the case of this clone: Its antigen specificity is not known. Base qualities are not provided; no much larger clone lies one nucleotide away.

The sample was peripheral blood. The rearrangement combines TRBV19 with TRBJ2-3; 9 central bases correspond to TRBD2. This receptor was taken from a middle-aged man with active or convalescent COVID-19. The nucleotide sequence is given as TGTGCCAGTAAGGTGGGCGGGAGGGCCCGTGCTAGCACAGATACGCAGTATTTT. Its translation reads: CASKVGGRARASTDTQYF.